The 25 T cell receptor beta chains listed next were all sequenced from one sample in a study of blood T cell repertoires in COVID-19. Measured with immunoSEQ multiplex PCR; TCRdb has only the in-frame clones, and not every one. The data show 150,000 to 200,000 clones, approximately 87% seen once. The sample taken for sequencing was peripheral blood. The receptors were sampled from a man aged 18 to 30 with active or convalescent COVID-19.

V is TRBV6-6 and J is TRBJ2-1; TRBD2 matches at 12 bases. Germline V gene lookup returns CDR1 MNHNY and CDR2 SVGAGI (reference sequence). CDR3 length: 16 amino acids. V shed 6 bases and J 4 bases; nucleotides not matched to a gene: 7. The CDR3 spells CASRQTSGGGYNEQFF. CDR3 coding DNA: TGTGCCAGCAGGCAGACTAGCGGGGGCGGGTACAATGAGCAGTTCTTC.

The chain carries TRBV7-2 and TRBJ2-5; D is undetermined. CDR3 size: 13 residues. V was pared by 1 base and J by 3 bases, with 6 bases between. Germline lookup yields CDR1 SGHTA and CDR2 FQGNSA. The CDR3 protein is CASSLDLEETQYF. CDR3 sequence (DNA): TGTGCCAGCAGCTTAGACCTAGAAGAGACCCAGTACTTC.

The CDR3 DNA reads TGTGCCAGCAGCTTACGGACAGGGTGGAAAACTAATGAAAAACTGTTTTTT. This codes for CASSLRTGWKTNEKLFF. The rearrangement uses TRBV7-9 and TRBJ1-4; 8 bases agree with TRBD1. This CDR3 region has 17 residues. The trim removed 2 bases at V and 1 base at J, leaving 6 bases unmatched. CDR1 and CDR2 from the germline V gene are SEHNR and FQNEAQ (reference sequence).

J is TRBJ2-4 and V is TRBV7-2; D is undetermined. Trimming stripped 1 base from V and 2 bases from J, with 18 bases between. The V gene's germline CDR1 is SGHTA and CDR2 FQGNSA. This CDR3 contains 18 residues. The CDR3 sequence is CASSLDSSAFITKNIQYF. The CDR3 nucleotides are TGTGCCAGCAGCTTAGATAGCTCGGCGTTCATTACCAAAAACATTCAGTACTTC.

The CDR3 loop is CASSLEDGSRYTF. The CDR3 DNA follows: TGTGCCAGCAGCTTAGAGGACGGGAGTCGCTACACCTTC. The chain links TRBV7-9 to TRBJ1-2, with D uncertain. Trimming cost V 1 base and J 9 bases, with 12 bases left between them. Germline V lookup: CDR1 SEHNR, CDR2 FQNEAQ (reference sequence). The CDR3 length is 13 residues.

This clone appeared once. This chain connects TRBV5-1 to TRBJ1-1; the match to TRBD1 covers 9 bases. The germline V gene encodes CDR1 SGHRS and CDR2 YFSETQ. The CDR3 extends over 16 amino acids. The J segment lost 5 bases and the V segment lost 5 bases, leaving 13 bases of the junction unmatched. CDR3 sequence (DNA): TGCGCCAGCAGTTGGCAGACCGGGACAGGGTGGACTGAAGCTTTCTTT. Translation gives CASSWQTGTGWTEAFF. Full variable domain (rest looked up from reference TRBV5-1 and TRBJ1-1): KAGVTQTPRYLIKTRGQQVTLSCSPISGHRSVSWYQQTPGQGLQFLFEYFSETQRNKGNFPGRFSGRQFSNSRSEMNVSTLELGDSALYLCASSWQTGTGWTEAFFGQGTRLTVV.

V and J are TRBV13 and TRBJ2-1; D not resolved. The germline V gene has CDR1 PRHDT and CDR2 FYEKMQ (reference sequence). The CDR3 covers 13 residues. V dropped 4 bases and J dropped 3 bases, with 7 bases sitting between them. The CDR3 DNA sequence: TGTGCCAGCAGCTCCGCGGACTACAATGAGCAGTTCTTC. Protein product: CASSSADYNEQFF.

A few counts support this clone. The CDR3 nucleotides read TGTGCCAGCAGCTTGGTGGACAGGGGAGACACCGGGGAGCTGTTTTTT. Its protein product is CASSLVDRGDTGELFF. The V and J genes are TRBV5-6 and TRBJ2-2, with 9 bases lining up with TRBD1. Germline V CDR1 and CDR2: SGHDT, YYEEEE. Losses at the gene ends were 0 bases for V and 3 bases for J; bases not matched to a gene: 3. The CDR3 spans 16 residues.

The genes are TRBV19 and TRBJ1-5; no firm D call. The V gene lost 3 bases and the J gene lost 2 bases, with 8 bases spanning the gap. The CDR3 extends over 14 amino acids. Germline V gene data show CDR1 as LNHDA and CDR2 as SQIVND (reference sequence). Here the CDR3 reads CASSIPQRNQPQHF. The CDR3 nucleotides read TGTGCCAGTAGTATCCCACAGCGCAATCAGCCCCAGCATTTT.

The V call is TRBV5-1, the J call TRBJ1-2; D ambiguous. The CDR3 has 13 amino acids. CDR1 is SGHRS, CDR2 YFSETQ, per germline. V was trimmed by 1 base and J by 4 bases, leaving 8 bases between them. CDR3 nucleotides: TGCGCCAGCAGCTTGACAGAAATCTATGGCTACACCTTC. Residues: CASSLTEIYGYTF. The variable domain in full, with the rest retrieved from reference TRBV5-1 and TRBJ1-2, is KAGVTQTPRYLIKTRGQQVTLSCSPISGHRSVSWYQQTPGQGLQFLFEYFSETQRNKGNFPGRFSGRQFSNSRSEMNVSTLELGDSALYLCASSLTEIYGYTFGSGTRLTVV.

V gene TRBV16 combines with J gene TRBJ1-1, with a tentative D call TRBD1 (6 bases). Per germline, CDR1 KGHSY and CDR2 FQNENV. The CDR3 has 11 residues. The CDR3 is CAEGDNTEAFF. The CDR3 nucleotides are TGTGCAGAGGGGGATAACACTGAAGCTTTCTTT.

The V call is TRBV5-1, the J call TRBJ2-7, with 11 nucleotides matching TRBD1. The CDR3 is made up of 16 amino acids. Trimming at V came to 3 bases and at J to 0 bases, leaving 5 bases not matched to a gene. The V gene's germline CDR1 is SGHRS and CDR2 YFSETQ. CDR3 sequence reads: CASSSLGTGGSYEQYF. In nucleotides, the CDR3 is TGCGCCAGCAGCTCCCTTGGGACAGGGGGCTCCTACGAGCAGTACTTC.

The chain combines TRBV5-6 with TRBJ2-7; 8 bases line up with TRBD1. The junction had 10 bases not matched to a gene; V was cut back by 6 bases and J by 2 bases. Germline V lookup: CDR1 SGHDT, CDR2 YYEEEE. The CDR3 is 15 amino acids. The CDR3 reads CASINFDRGAYEQYV. The CDR3 DNA sequence: TGTGCCAGCATCAATTTCGACAGGGGCGCCTACGAGCAGTACGTC.

The gene calls are TRBV29-1 and TRBJ1-1, with D perhaps TRBD1 (6 bases). The CDR3 is 14 residues long. Trimming stripped 6 bases from V and 4 bases from J, with 18 bases between. In germline, CDR1 is SQVTM, CDR2 ANQGSEA. CDR3 amino acids: CSVQTGGQGTEAFF. DNA for the CDR3: TGCAGCGTCCAAACGGGGGGCCAAGGCACTGAAGCTTTCTTT.

This chain links TRBV2 with TRBJ1-3; TRBD1 agrees at 9 bases. V was pared by 6 bases and J by 4 bases, with 7 bases of the junction left unmatched. This CDR3 spans 15 amino acids. Germline V gene lookup returns CDR1 SNHLY and CDR2 FYNNEI. CDR3 amino acids: CASRGDRASGNTIYF. Written as DNA, the CDR3 is TGTGCCAGCAGGGGGGACAGGGCATCCGGAAACACCATATATTTT. The full variable domain, rest sourced from reference TRBV2 and TRBJ1-3, is EPEVTQTPSHQVTQMGQEVILRCVPISNHLYFYWYRQILGQKVEFLVSFYNNEISEKSEIFDDQFSVERPDGSNFTLKIRSTKLEDSAMYFCASRGDRASGNTIYFGEGSWLTVV.

This clone showed up just a few times. The V call is TRBV4-3, the J call TRBJ1-1; tentative D call: TRBD1 (5 bases). Germline CDR1 reads LGHNA; CDR2 reads YSLEER. The length of the CDR3 is 14 residues. The V gene lost 1 base and the J gene lost 5 bases, with 11 bases spanning the gap. The CDR3 here is CASSQGVRDTEAFF. The CDR3, as DNA: TGCGCCAGCAGCCAAGGAGTCAGGGATACTGAAGCTTTCTTT.

The J gene is TRBJ1-1, the V gene TRBV3-1 (or the pseudogene TRBV3-2); 7 bases are shared with TRBD1. After removal of 4 bases from V and 6 bases from J, the junction contained 11 bases not matched to a gene. CDR3 size: 15 residues. The germline CDR1 and CDR2 sequences are LGHDT and YNNKEL (reference sequence). The CDR3 nucleotides read TGTGCCAGCAGCCCCACCGACAGGGTCTACCCTGAAGCTTTCTTT. As protein: CASSPTDRVYPEAFF.

This sequence joins TRBV5-1 and TRBJ2-3, with D uncertain. The V end was cut by 4 bases, the J end by 5 bases, with 8 bases between. The CDR3 covers 12 residues. CDR1 and CDR2 from the germline V gene are SGHRS and YFSETQ. CDR3 amino acids: CASSLDLDTQYF. DNA of the CDR3: TGCGCCAGCAGCCTAGACCTAGATACGCAGTATTTT.

About this clone: Other DNA sequences in this specimen translate into the identical CDR3. This sequence joins TRBV5-6 and TRBJ1-1; D is unresolved. Germline CDR1 SGHDT, CDR2 YYEEEE. This CDR3 is built from 11 residues. V lost 5 bases and J 6 bases, leaving 8 bases between the germline ends. The CDR3 DNA sequence: TGTGCCAGCAGTTCGTACTCTGAAGCTTTCTTT. This encodes CASSSYSEAFF.

V is TRBV5-1 and J is TRBJ2-7; 9 bases line up with TRBD1. The CDR3 consists of 15 residues. Trimming cost V 3 bases and J 5 bases; bases outside gene matches: 9. The germline V gene has CDR1 SGHRS and CDR2 YFSETQ. CDR3 residues: CASSSIGTGPNEQYF. CDR3 DNA: TGCGCCAGCAGCTCGATAGGGACAGGGCCCAACGAGCAGTACTTC.

The rearrangement links TRBV3-1 (or the pseudogene TRBV3-2) to TRBJ1-2, with unresolved D. CDR3 size: 14 residues. The germline V gene encodes CDR1 LGHDT and CDR2 YNNKEL (reference sequence). V lost 0 bases and J 4 bases, leaving 9 bases between the germline ends. CDR3 protein: CASSQDRGLYGYTF. The CDR3 DNA sequence: TGTGCCAGCAGCCAAGATCGCGGCCTCTATGGCTACACCTTC.

The chain carries TRBV11-3 and TRBJ2-1; tentative D call: TRBD2 (5 bases). V gave up 5 bases and J gave up 5 bases, with 16 bases separating them. Germline CDR1 reads SGHNT; CDR2 reads YENEEA. The CDR3 runs 15 residues. The CDR3 here is CASSPGERSDNEQFF. DNA of the CDR3: TGTGCCAGCAGCCCCGGGGAGAGGTCCGACAATGAGCAGTTCTTC.

The gene calls are TRBV7-8 and TRBJ2-5; 14 positions agree with TRBD2. V lost 2 bases, J lost 2 bases, and 10 bases stayed unmatched. CDR3 length equals 19 residues. Germline V gives CDR1 SGHVS, CDR2 FQNEAQ. This CDR3 reads CASSLSRRLAGGGQETQYF. DNA for the CDR3: TGTGCCAGCAGCTTATCGAGACGACTAGCGGGAGGGGGACAAGAGACCCAGTACTTC.

The gene calls are TRBV7-8 and TRBJ1-2, with D tentatively TRBD1 (5 bases). Trimming pared 4 bases from V and 4 bases from J, leaving 10 bases between. This CDR3 contains 13 residues. Germline assignment: CDR1 SGHVS and CDR2 FQNEAQ. The chain's CDR3 is CASSYGGTYGYTF. The CDR3 bases are TGTGCCAGCAGCTACGGGGGAACCTATGGCTACACCTTC.

A note on this clone: The sample carries other DNA sequences with the same CDR3. The chain uses TRBV7-9 and TRBJ2-5; 11 bases are a match to TRBD2. J was trimmed by 3 bases and V by 5 bases; bases with no gene match: 2. CDR3 size: 14 residues. Germline CDR1 reads SEHNR; CDR2 reads FQNEAQ (reference sequence). The CDR3 DNA reads TGTGCCAGCAGCCTGACTAGCGGGGAAGAGACCCAGTACTTC. This codes for CASSLTSGEETQYF.